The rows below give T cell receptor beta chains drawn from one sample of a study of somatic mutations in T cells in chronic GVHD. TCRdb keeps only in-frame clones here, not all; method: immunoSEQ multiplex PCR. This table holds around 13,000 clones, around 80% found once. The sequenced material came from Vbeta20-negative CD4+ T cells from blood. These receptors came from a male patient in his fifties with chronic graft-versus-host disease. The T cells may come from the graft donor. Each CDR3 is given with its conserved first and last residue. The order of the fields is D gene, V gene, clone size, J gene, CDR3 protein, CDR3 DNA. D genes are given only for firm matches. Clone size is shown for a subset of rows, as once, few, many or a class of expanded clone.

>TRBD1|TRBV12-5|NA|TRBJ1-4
CASGLGGAGEKLFF
TGTGCTAGTGGTTTAGGGGGCGCGGGGGAAAAACTGTTTTTT
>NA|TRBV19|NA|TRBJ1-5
CASSRGDSNQPQHF
TGTGCCAGTAGCAGGGGAGATAGCAATCAGCCCCAGCATTTT
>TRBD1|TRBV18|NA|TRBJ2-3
CASSSRQGTDTQYF
TGTGCCAGCTCGTCTCGACAGGGAACAGATACGCAGTATTTT
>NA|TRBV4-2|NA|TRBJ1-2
CASSQAESGPWGYTF
TGTGCCAGCAGCCAAGCTGAGTCAGGGCCTTGGGGCTACACCTTC
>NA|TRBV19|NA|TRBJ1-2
CASSPPGDGYTF
TGTGCCAGTAGTCCCCCCGGGGATGGCTACACCTTC
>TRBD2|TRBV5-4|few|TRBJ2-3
CASSLEGLAPDTQYF
TGTGCCAGCAGCTTGGAGGGACTAGCACCAGATACGCAGTATTTT
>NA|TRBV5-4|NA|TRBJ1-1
CASSLGRGETEAFF
TGTGCCAGCAGCTTGGGGCGGGGGGAAACTGAAGCTTTCTTT
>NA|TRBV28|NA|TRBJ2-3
CASSLQQARDTQYF
TGTGCCAGCAGTTTACAACAGGCGAGGGATACGCAGTATTTT
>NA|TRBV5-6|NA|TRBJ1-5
CASSVGGGGGQPQHF
TGTGCCAGCAGCGTCGGGGGGGGCGGGGGTCAGCCCCAGCATTTT
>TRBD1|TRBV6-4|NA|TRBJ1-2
CASSDSGGGTGTYTF
TGTGCCAGCAGTGACTCGGGAGGCGGGACAGGCACCTACACCTTC
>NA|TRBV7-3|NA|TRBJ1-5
CASGAGAVEPQHF
TGTGCCAGCGGGGCAGGGGCGGTAGAGCCCCAGCATTTT
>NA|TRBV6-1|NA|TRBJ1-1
CASSPTRAGNTEAFF
TGTGCCAGCAGTCCCACGAGGGCAGGAAACACTGAAGCTTTCTTT
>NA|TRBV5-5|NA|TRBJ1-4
CASSFSTGWAEKLFF
TGTGCCAGCAGCTTCTCCACAGGTTGGGCTGAAAAACTGTTTTTT
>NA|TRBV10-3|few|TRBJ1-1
CAISGWGRDTEAFF
TGTGCCATCAGTGGATGGGGGAGGGACACCGAAGCTTTCTTT
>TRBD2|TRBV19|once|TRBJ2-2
CASSPRGGRAGELFF
TGTGCCAGTAGTCCCCGGGGGGGCCGCGCCGGGGAGCTGTTTTTT
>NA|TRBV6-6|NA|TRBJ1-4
CASSTDTGHREKLFF
TGTGCCAGCAGCACCGATACGGGACATCGGGAAAAACTGTTTTTT
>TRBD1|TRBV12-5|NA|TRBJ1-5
CASGRTGGQPQHF
TGTGCTAGTGGACGGACAGGGGGCCAGCCCCAGCATTTT
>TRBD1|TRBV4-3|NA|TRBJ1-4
CASSPTLEGAKLFF
TGCGCCAGCAGCCCGACACTGGAGGGGGCAAAACTGTTTTTT
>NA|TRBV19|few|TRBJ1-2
CASSIEPYGYTF
TGTGCCAGTAGTATTGAGCCCTATGGCTACACCTTC
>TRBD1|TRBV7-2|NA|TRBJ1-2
CASSQDRNYGYTF
TGTGCCAGCAGCCAGGACAGGAACTATGGCTACACCTTC
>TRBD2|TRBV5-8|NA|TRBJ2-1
CASSTRLAGSSYNEQFF
TGTGCCAGCAGCACCAGACTAGCGGGTAGCTCCTACAATGAGCAGTTCTTC
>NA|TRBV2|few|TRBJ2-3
CASSDTVNTDTQYF
TGTGCCAGCAGTGATACAGTAAACACAGATACGCAGTATTTT
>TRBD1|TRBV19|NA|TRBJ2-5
CASSIVGQGEETQYF
TGTGCCAGTAGTATTGTTGGACAGGGCGAAGAGACCCAGTACTTC
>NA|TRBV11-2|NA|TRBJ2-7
CASSLEVGSSYEQYF
TGTGCCAGCAGCTTAGAGGTGGGGAGCTCCTACGAGCAGTACTTC